These T cell receptor beta chains were read from a single sample in a study of blood T cell repertoires in COVID-19. The assay was immunoSEQ multiplex PCR, and TCRdb's table has in-frame clones only and misses some. Of about 170,000 clones detected, around nine tenths appear once; the ten largest clones hold around 3.5%. The sample comprised peripheral blood. These receptors were taken from a man aged 18 to 35 with active or convalescent COVID-19. Each CDR3 is given with its conserved first and last residue. The D gene is left open where the match is weak. Size tells how often a clone was seen (once, few, many) or the class of an expanded clone, and some rows leave it out.

CDR3 length,V gene,clone size,D gene,J gene,CDR3 protein,CDR3 DNA
11,TRBV28,NA,NA,TRBJ2-6,CASSSINVLTF,TGTGCCAGCAGCTCTATAAACGTCCTGACTTTC
16,TRBV7-9,NA,TRBD2,TRBJ2-3,CASSPLLAGMTDTQYF,TGTGCCAGCAGCCCTTTACTAGCGGGAATGACAGATACGCAGTATTTT
14,TRBV24-1,NA,TRBD1,TRBJ2-3,CATEDRGVTDTQYF,TGTGCCACCGAGGACAGGGGGGTCACAGATACGCAGTATTTT
17,TRBV10-3,NA,NA,TRBJ1-1,CAISESLAPGVGTEAFF,TGTGCCATCAGTGAGTCATTGGCGCCCGGAGTCGGCACTGAAGCTTTCTTT
14,TRBV5-4,NA,TRBD1,TRBJ1-3,CASNTGGSGNTIYF,TGTGCCAGCAATACAGGGGGCTCTGGAAACACCATATATTTT
12,TRBV29-1,few,NA,TRBJ1-2,CSVERQGYGYTF,TGCAGCGTTGAACGGCAGGGGTATGGCTACACCTTC
14,TRBV9,NA,NA,TRBJ1-6,CASSVGRGNSPLHF,TGTGCCAGCAGCGTAGGACGGGGGAATTCACCCCTCCACTTT
17,TRBV6-2/TRBV6-3,NA,NA,TRBJ2-5,CASSYSGAGEYQETQYF,TGTGCCAGCAGTTACTCGGGGGCAGGGGAGTACCAAGAGACCCAGTACTTC
14,TRBV11-2,NA,TRBD2,TRBJ2-3,CATAKIAGVDTQYF,TGTGCCACCGCAAAGATAGCGGGAGTGGATACGCAGTATTTT
14,TRBV30,once,TRBD2,TRBJ2-7,CAWSGLAGLNEQYF,TGTGCCTGGAGTGGACTAGCGGGATTAAACGAGCAGTACTTC
14,TRBV11-3,NA,NA,TRBJ2-7,CASSFQGTSYEQYF,TGTGCCAGCAGCTTCCAGGGAACCTCCTACGAGCAGTACTTC
14,TRBV7-9,once,NA,TRBJ2-2,CASSLLQGAGELFF,TGTGCCAGCAGCCTCCTACAGGGTGCCGGGGAGCTGTTTTTT
17,TRBV15,NA,TRBD2,TRBJ2-3,CATSSKRGALLTDTQYF,TGTGCCACCAGCAGCAAGCGGGGGGCCCTTTTAACAGATACGCAGTATTTT
15,TRBV3-1/TRBV3-2,once,TRBD2,TRBJ2-7,CASSPQRLAGDEQYF,TGTGCCAGCAGCCCTCAACGACTAGCGGGAGACGAGCAGTACTTC
17,TRBV7-6,few,NA,TRBJ1-3,CASSLAANGYSGNTIYF,TGTGCCAGCAGCTTAGCGGCGAACGGGTACTCTGGAAACACCATATATTTT
19,TRBV7-9,NA,NA,TRBJ1-3,CASSLIAGTEGETGNTIYF,TGTGCCAGCAGCCTCATCGCCGGGACTGAAGGAGAAACTGGAAACACCATATATTTT
14,TRBV6-4,NA,NA,TRBJ2-2,CASSGNRDTGELFF,TGTGCCAGCAGCGGCAACAGGGATACCGGGGAGCTGTTTTTT
13,TRBV6-5,NA,NA,TRBJ1-2,CASIEGRGHGYTF,TGTGCCAGCATAGAGGGTCGGGGTCATGGCTACACCTTC
17,TRBV4-1,NA,TRBD2,TRBJ2-1,CASSQKAGTSGLDEQFF,TGCGCCAGCAGCCAGAAGGCGGGGACTAGCGGGCTGGATGAGCAGTTCTTC
16,TRBV7-2,NA,NA,TRBJ2-1,CASTFDAGNSYNEQFF,TGTGCCAGCACCTTTGATGCAGGGAACTCCTACAATGAGCAGTTCTTC
14,TRBV7-2,NA,TRBD2,TRBJ2-1,CASSSGLAKNEQFF,TGTGCCAGCAGCTCAGGACTAGCGAAGAATGAGCAGTTCTTC
16,TRBV2,NA,NA,TRBJ2-3,CASSPEGVWGTDTQYF,TGTGCCAGCAGTCCCGAGGGGGTTTGGGGCACAGATACGCAGTATTTT